This TCR beta chain was retrieved from a study of T cell repertoires in MIS-A myocarditis. The protocol was immunoSEQ multiplex PCR, while the TCRdb copy is restricted to in-frame clones and leaves out a portion. In the table there are 14,000 to 15,000 clones, 74% of which are singletons. The source material was left ventricle heart tissue obtained at autopsy. The clonotype originates from a man aged 18 to 30 with fulminant myocarditis from multisystem inflammatory syndrome in adults (MIS-A) after COVID-19.

The CDR3 nucleotides read TGTGCCAGCAGACGGGGACTAGGAGGGGAGACCCAGTACTTC. Protein: CASRRGLGGETQYF. V usage is TRBV5-6 and J usage is TRBJ2-5; TRBD2 matches at 8 bases. CDR3 size: 14 residues. Germline CDR1 and CDR2: SGHDT and YYEEEE. V was clipped by 5 bases and J by 5 bases; unmatched bases: 8.